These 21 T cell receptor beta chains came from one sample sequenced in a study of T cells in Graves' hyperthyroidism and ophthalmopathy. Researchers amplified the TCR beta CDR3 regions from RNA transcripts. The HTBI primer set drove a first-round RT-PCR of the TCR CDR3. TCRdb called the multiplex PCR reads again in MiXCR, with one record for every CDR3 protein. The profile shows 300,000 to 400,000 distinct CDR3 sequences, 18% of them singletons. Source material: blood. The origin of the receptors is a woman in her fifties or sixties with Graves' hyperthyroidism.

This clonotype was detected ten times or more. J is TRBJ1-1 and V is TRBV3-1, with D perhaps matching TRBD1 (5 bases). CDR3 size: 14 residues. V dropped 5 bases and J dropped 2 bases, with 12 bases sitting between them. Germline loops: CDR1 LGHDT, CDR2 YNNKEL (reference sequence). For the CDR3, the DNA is TGTGCCAGCAGCGCACCCGGGGCAAACACTGAAGCTTTCTTT. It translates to CASSAPGANTEAFF.

This chain's CDR3 is CSVSVGGMNTEAFF. CDR3 nucleotide sequence: TGCAGCGTTAGTGTAGGAGGGATGAACACTGAAGCTTTCTTT. The rearrangement links TRBV29-1 to TRBJ1-1; D call uncertain. This CDR3 spans 14 amino acids. The V and J ends lost 5 bases and 0 bases respectively, with 13 bases between them. Germline values: CDR1 SQVTM, CDR2 ANQGSEA.

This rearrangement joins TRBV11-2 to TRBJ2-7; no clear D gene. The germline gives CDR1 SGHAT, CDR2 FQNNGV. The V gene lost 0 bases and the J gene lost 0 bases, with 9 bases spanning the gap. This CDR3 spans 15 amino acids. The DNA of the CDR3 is TGTGCCAGCAGCTTAGATCCCCCGGGCTCCTACGAGCAGTACTTC. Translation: CASSLDPPGSYEQYF.

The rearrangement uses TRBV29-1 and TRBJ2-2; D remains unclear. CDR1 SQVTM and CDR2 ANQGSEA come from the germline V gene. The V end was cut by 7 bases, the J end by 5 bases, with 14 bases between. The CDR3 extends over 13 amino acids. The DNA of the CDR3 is TGCAGCGCCACCCTAGATTTAACCGGGGAGCTGTTTTTT. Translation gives CSATLDLTGELFF.

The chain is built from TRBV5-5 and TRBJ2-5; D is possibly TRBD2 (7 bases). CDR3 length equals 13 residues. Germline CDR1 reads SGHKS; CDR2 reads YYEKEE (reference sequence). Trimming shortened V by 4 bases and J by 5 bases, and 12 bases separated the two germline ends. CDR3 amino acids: CASSRGGDETQYF. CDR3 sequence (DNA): TGTGCCAGCAGCAGGGGGGGCGACGAGACCCAGTACTTC. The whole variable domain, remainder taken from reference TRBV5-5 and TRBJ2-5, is DAGVTQSPTHLIKTRGQQVTLRCSPISGHKSVSWYQQVLGQGPQFIFQYYEKEERGRGNFPDRFSARQFPNYSSELNVNALLLGDSALYLCASSRGGDETQYFGPGTRLLVL.

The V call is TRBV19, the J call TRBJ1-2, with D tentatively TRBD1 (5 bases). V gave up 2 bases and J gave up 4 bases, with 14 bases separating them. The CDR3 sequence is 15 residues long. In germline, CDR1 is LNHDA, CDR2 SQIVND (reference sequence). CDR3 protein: CASSISRVGTYGYTF. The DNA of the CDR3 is TGTGCCAGTAGTATATCCAGGGTCGGGACCTATGGCTACACCTTC.

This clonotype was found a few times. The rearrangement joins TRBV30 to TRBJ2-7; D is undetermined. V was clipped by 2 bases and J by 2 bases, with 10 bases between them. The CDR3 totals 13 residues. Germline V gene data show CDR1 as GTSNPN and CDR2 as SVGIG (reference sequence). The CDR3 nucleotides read TGTGCCTGGAGTCCCCCCGAACCCTACGAGCAGTACTTC. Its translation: CAWSPPEPYEQYF.

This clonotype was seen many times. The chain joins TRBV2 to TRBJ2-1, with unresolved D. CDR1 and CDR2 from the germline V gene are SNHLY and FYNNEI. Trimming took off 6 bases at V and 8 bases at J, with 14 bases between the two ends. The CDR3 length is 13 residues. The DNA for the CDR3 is TGTGCCAGCAGCCCGTGGGCCGTCCATGAGCAGTTCTTC. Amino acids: CASSPWAVHEQFF.

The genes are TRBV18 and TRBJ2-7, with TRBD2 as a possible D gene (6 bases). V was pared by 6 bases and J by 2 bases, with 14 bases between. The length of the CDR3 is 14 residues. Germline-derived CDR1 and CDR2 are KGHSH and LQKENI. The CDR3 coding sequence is TGTGCCAGCTCTACCGGGACTGTACCCTACGAGCAGTACTTC. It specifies CASSTGTVPYEQYF.

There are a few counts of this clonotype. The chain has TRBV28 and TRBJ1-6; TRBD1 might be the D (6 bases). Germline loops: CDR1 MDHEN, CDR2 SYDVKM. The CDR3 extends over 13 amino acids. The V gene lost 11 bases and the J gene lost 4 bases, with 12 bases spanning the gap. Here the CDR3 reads CAGQGPYNSPLHF. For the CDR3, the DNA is TGTGCCGGTCAGGGGCCATATAATTCACCCCTCCACTTT. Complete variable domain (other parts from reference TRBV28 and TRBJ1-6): DVKVTQSSRYLVKRTGEKVFLECVQDMDHENMFWYRQDPGLGLRLIYFSYDVKMKEKGDIPEGYSVSREKKERFSLILESASTNQTSMYLCAGQGPYNSPLHFGNGTRLTVT.

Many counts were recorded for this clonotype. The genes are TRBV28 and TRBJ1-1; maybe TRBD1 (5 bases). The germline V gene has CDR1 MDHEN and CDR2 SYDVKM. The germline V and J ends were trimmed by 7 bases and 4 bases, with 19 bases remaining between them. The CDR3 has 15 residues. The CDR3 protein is CASTRGLAGGTEAFF. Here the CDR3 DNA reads TGTGCCAGCACCCGGGGGTTGGCGGGCGGCACTGAAGCTTTCTTT.

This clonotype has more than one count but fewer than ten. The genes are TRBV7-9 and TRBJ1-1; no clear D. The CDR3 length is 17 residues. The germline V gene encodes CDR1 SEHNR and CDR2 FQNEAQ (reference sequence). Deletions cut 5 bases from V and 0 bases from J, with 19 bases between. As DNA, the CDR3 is TGTGCCAGCAGCAGTCCCCGAACGAACTTGATGAACACTGAAGCTTTCTTT. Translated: CASSSPRTNLMNTEAFF.

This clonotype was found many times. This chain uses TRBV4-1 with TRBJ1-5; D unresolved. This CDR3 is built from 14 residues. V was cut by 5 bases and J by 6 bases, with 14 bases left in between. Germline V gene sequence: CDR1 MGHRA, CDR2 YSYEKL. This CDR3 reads CASSEGAGGQPQHF. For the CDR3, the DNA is TGCGCCAGCAGCGAAGGTGCAGGAGGTCAGCCCCAGCATTTT.

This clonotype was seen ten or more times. The CDR3 spells CASSLMISANEQFF. CDR3 DNA sequence: TGCGCCAGCAGCTTGATGATTAGCGCAAATGAGCAGTTCTTC. The rearrangement uses TRBV5-1 and TRBJ2-1, with D possibly TRBD2 on 5 matching bases. This CDR3 comprises 14 residues. Trimming removed 1 base from V and 7 bases from J, with 12 bases in between. The germline CDR1 and CDR2 sequences are SGHRS and YFSETQ.

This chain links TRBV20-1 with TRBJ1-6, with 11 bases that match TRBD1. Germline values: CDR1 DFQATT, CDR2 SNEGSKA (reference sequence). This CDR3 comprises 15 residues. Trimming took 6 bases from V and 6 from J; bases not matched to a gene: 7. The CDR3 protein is CSAPRDRGSNSPLHF. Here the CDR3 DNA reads TGCAGTGCGCCCCGGGACAGGGGGTCTAATTCACCCCTCCACTTT.

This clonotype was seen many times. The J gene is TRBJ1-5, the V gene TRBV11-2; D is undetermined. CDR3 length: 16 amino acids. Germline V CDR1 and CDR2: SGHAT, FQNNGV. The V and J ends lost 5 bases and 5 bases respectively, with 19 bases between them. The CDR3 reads CASSRLPIVVYQPQHF. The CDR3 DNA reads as TGTGCCAGCAGCCGACTCCCGATAGTCGTTTATCAGCCCCAGCATTTT.

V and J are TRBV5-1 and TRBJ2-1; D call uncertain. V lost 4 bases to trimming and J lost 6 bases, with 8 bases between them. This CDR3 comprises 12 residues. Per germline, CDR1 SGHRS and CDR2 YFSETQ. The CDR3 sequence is CASSRASNEQFF. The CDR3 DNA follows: TGCGCCAGCAGCCGGGCTAGCAATGAGCAGTTCTTC.

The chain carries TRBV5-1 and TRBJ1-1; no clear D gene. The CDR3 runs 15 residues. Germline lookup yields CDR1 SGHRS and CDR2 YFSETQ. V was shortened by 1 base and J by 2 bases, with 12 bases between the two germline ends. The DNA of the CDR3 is TGCGCCAGCAGCTTGACTCCGGACGTAAACACTGAAGCTTTCTTT. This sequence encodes CASSLTPDVNTEAFF.

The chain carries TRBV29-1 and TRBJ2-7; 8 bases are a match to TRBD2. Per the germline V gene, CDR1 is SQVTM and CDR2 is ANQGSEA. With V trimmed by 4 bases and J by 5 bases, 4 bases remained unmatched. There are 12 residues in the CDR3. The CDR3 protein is CSVGGGRHEQYF. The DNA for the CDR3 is TGCAGCGTTGGGGGCGGGAGGCACGAGCAGTACTTC.

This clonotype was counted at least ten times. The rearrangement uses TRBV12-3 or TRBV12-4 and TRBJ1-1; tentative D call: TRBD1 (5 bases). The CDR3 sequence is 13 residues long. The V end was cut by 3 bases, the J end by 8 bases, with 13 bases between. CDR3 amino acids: CASSFPGGVEAFF. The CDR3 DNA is TGTGCCAGCAGTTTCCCCGGAGGGGTCGAAGCTTTCTTT.

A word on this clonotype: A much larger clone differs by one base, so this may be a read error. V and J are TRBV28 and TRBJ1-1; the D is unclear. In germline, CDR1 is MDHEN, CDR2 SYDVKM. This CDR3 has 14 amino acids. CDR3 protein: CASSSLGLNTGAFF. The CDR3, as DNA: TGTGCCAGCAGTTCGCTTGGCCTGAACACTGGAGCTTTCTTT.